This record concerns one TCR beta chain sequence. Sequencing used immunoSEQ multiplex PCR; TCRdb keeps in-frame clones, though not all of them. The sample includes 50,000 or so clones, roughly nine tenths seen only once; the top ten take approximately 6.8%. The sample belongs to a study of OX40 agonist ivuxolimab in advanced cancers. This CDR3 has 13 residues. J lost 9 bases, V lost 3 bases, and 5 bases had no gene match. Per germline, CDR1 SGDLS and CDR2 YYNGEE. The TCR sequence derives from an adult with an advanced solid tumor such as melanoma, head and neck, liver or kidney cancer. Source: CD4+ or CD8+ T cells sorted from blood, taken in a trial of the OX40 agonist ivuxolimab. The chain couples TRBV9 to TRBJ2-3, with 9 nucleotides matching TRBD1. This chain's CDR3 is CASSATGGRTQYF. CDR3 nucleotide sequence: TGTGCCAGCAGCGCCACAGGGGGCAGAACGCAGTATTTT. The full variable domain, with the rest looked up from reference TRBV9 and TRBJ2-3, is DSGVTQTPKHLITATGQRVTLRCSPRSGDLSVYWYQQSLDQGLQFLIQYYNGEERAKGNILERFSAQQFPDLHSELNLSSLELGDSALYFCASSATGGRTQYFGPGTRLTVL.